Listed below are T cell receptor beta chains from one sample, sequenced in a study of T cell repertoires in cytomegalovirus infection. MiXCR was run by TCRdb on the reads, yielding one entry per CDR3 protein. The table includes roughly 600,000 distinct CDR3 sequences, around 24% detected once. Sequencing was done on a sample of CD8+ T cells from PBMCs. The receptors derive from a human donor in good health (CMV status not recorded). Some clones in this sample may be carry-over from other donors' samples. Both conserved end residues are part of each CDR3. A D gene is named only where the DNA matches it firmly. Clone size appears in some rows only: once, few, many, or a class for an expanded clone.

j_gene: TRBJ2-1; v_gene: TRBV7-9; abundance: many; len: 17; d_gene: TRBD2; CDR3nt: TGTGCCAGCAGCTCTTGGACTAGCGGGGGTGTCTACAATGAGCAGTTCTTC; CDR3aa: CASSSWTSGGVYNEQFF
j_gene: TRBJ2-3; v_gene: TRBV6-5; abundance: NA; len: 16; d_gene: TRBD1; CDR3nt: TGTGCCAGCAGTTATATGGGACAGGTGGCCACAGATACGCAGTATTTT; CDR3aa: CASSYMGQVATDTQYF
j_gene: TRBJ2-1; v_gene: TRBV7-9; abundance: few; len: 15; d_gene: TRBD2; CDR3nt: TGTGCCAGCAGTTTCACTAGCGGGATGTACAATGAGCAGTTCTTC; CDR3aa: CASSFTSGMYNEQFF
j_gene: TRBJ2-1; v_gene: TRBV7-2; abundance: few; len: 15; d_gene: TRBD2; CDR3nt: TGTGCCAGCAGCGCTACTAGCGGGGGGTTCGATGAGCAGTTCTTC; CDR3aa: CASSATSGGFDEQFF
j_gene: TRBJ2-6; v_gene: TRBV6-2/TRBV6-3; abundance: few; len: 15; d_gene: NA; CDR3nt: TGTGCCAGCAGTTATGGCACGCCTGGGGCCAACGTCCTGACTTTC; CDR3aa: CASSYGTPGANVLTF
j_gene: TRBJ1-2; v_gene: TRBV29-1; abundance: NA; len: 18; d_gene: TRBD1; CDR3nt: TGCAGCGACGTAAGCCAAGTGGACAGGGTGAGGGTCTACTATGGCTACACCTTC; CDR3aa: CSDVSQVDRVRVYYGYTF
j_gene: TRBJ1-1; v_gene: TRBV12-5; abundance: NA; len: 13; d_gene: NA; CDR3nt: TGTGCTAGTGGCTGGACAGAGAACACTGAAGCTTTCTTT; CDR3aa: CASGWTENTEAFF
j_gene: TRBJ2-7; v_gene: TRBV5-1; abundance: few; len: 16; d_gene: TRBD1; CDR3nt: TGCGCCAGCAGCGAACCGGACAGGGAAATTTCCTACGAGCAGTACTTC; CDR3aa: CASSEPDREISYEQYF
j_gene: TRBJ2-3; v_gene: TRBV7-8; abundance: NA; len: 15; d_gene: NA; CDR3nt: TGTGCCAGCAGCGCCAAGGGGCCCGGGCGAGATACGCAGTATTTT; CDR3aa: CASSAKGPGRDTQYF
j_gene: TRBJ2-7; v_gene: TRBV11-2; abundance: few; len: 16; d_gene: NA; CDR3nt: TGTGCCAGCAGCTTAGGGTCCAGAAGAAGCTCCTACGAGCAGTACTTC; CDR3aa: CASSLGSRRSSYEQYF
j_gene: TRBJ2-1; v_gene: TRBV4-2; abundance: NA; len: 17; d_gene: TRBD2; CDR3nt: TGTGCCAGCAGCCAAGAGGAGCGGGGGGGCTCCTACAATGAGCAGTTCTTC; CDR3aa: CASSQEERGGSYNEQFF
j_gene: TRBJ1-2; v_gene: TRBV10-3; abundance: NA; len: 20; d_gene: NA; CDR3nt: TGTGCCATCAGTGATGCTAAGATCTACCTAGAGGCAAGGGCGGGCTATGGCTACACCTTC; CDR3aa: CAISDAKIYLEARAGYGYTF
j_gene: TRBJ1-2; v_gene: TRBV3-1; abundance: few; len: 14; d_gene: NA; CDR3nt: TGTGCCAGCAGCCAAGATCCGGGTGCTTATGGCTACACCTTC; CDR3aa: CASSQDPGAYGYTF
j_gene: TRBJ1-1; v_gene: TRBV7-8; abundance: many; len: 15; d_gene: NA; CDR3nt: TGTGCCAGCAGCTTAGAAGGACAGATGAACACTGAAGCTTTCTTT; CDR3aa: CASSLEGQMNTEAFF
j_gene: TRBJ2-7; v_gene: TRBV4-3; abundance: NA; len: 16; d_gene: NA; CDR3nt: TGCGCCAGCAGCCAAGAGGCAGAGTGGAGCTCCTACGAGCAGTACTTC; CDR3aa: CASSQEAEWSSYEQYF
j_gene: TRBJ2-1; v_gene: TRBV29-1; abundance: few; len: 13; d_gene: NA; CDR3nt: TGCAGCGTTGAAGATTGGGGCCTCAATGAGCAGTTCTTC; CDR3aa: CSVEDWGLNEQFF
j_gene: TRBJ1-1; v_gene: TRBV7-6; abundance: few; len: 13; d_gene: NA; CDR3nt: TGTGCCAGCAGCTTACGGGAGTTAGGGGAAGCTTTCTTT; CDR3aa: CASSLRELGEAFF
j_gene: TRBJ2-1; v_gene: TRBV28; abundance: NA; len: 15; d_gene: TRBD2; CDR3nt: TGTGCCAGCAGTTTGAAGCGGGGGGCCGTGGGCGAGCAGTTCTTC; CDR3aa: CASSLKRGAVGEQFF
j_gene: TRBJ2-7; v_gene: TRBV25-1; abundance: many; len: 14; d_gene: TRBD1; CDR3nt: TGTGCCAGCAGAGAGGACAGGCTACCCTACGAGCAGTACTTC; CDR3aa: CASREDRLPYEQYF
j_gene: TRBJ2-5; v_gene: TRBV28; abundance: many; len: 15; d_gene: NA; CDR3nt: TGTGCCAGCAGGGTAGGGGCCCTTGTCCAAGAGACCCAGTACTTC; CDR3aa: CASRVGALVQETQYF
j_gene: TRBJ1-1; v_gene: TRBV7-2; abundance: many; len: 15; d_gene: NA; CDR3nt: TGTGCCAGCAGCTTAATCCTGGGGAGGAACACTGAAGCTTTCTTT; CDR3aa: CASSLILGRNTEAFF
j_gene: TRBJ2-5; v_gene: TRBV29-1; abundance: NA; len: 12; d_gene: TRBD2; CDR3nt: TGCAGCGCCCGAGCGGGGGGAGAGACCCAGTACTTC; CDR3aa: CSARAGGETQYF